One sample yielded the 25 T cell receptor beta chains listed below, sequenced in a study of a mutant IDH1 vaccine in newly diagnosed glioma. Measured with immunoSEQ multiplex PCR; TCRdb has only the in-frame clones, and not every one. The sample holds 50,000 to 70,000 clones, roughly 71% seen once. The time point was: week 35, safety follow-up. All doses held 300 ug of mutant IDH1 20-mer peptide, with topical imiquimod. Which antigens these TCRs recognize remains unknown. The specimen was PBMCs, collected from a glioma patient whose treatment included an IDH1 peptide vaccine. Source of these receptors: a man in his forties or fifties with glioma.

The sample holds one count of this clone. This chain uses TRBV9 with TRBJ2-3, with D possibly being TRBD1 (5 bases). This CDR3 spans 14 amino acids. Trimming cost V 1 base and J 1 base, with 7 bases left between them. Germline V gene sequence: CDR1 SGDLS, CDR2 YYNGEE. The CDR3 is CASSVKGGTDTQYF. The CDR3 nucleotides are TGTGCCAGCAGCGTAAAAGGGGGCACAGATACGCAGTATTTT. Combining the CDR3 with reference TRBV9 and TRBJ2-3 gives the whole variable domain DSGVTQTPKHLITATGQRVTLRCSPRSGDLSVYWYQQSLDQGLQFLIQYYNGEERAKGNILERFSAQQFPDLHSELNLSSLELGDSALYFCASSVKGGTDTQYFGPGTRLTVL.

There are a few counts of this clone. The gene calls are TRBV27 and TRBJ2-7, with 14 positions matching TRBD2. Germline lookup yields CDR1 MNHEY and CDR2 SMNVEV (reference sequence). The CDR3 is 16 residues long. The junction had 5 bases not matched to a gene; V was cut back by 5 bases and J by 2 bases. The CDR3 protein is CASSPPGLAGAYEQYF. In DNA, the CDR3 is TGTGCCAGCAGTCCACCGGGACTAGCGGGGGCCTACGAGCAGTACTTC.

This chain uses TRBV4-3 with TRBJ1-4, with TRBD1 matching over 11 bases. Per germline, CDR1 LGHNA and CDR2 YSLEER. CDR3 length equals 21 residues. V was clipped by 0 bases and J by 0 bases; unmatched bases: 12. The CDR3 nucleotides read TGCGCCAGCAGCCAAGACCACCCCGGGACAGGGGGTCCCACAACTAATGAAAAACTGTTTTTT. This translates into CASSQDHPGTGGPTTNEKLFF.

The CDR3 is CASGGRGTDTQYF. The CDR3 nucleotides read TGTGCCAGCGGAGGGCGGGGAACAGATACGCAGTATTTT. This chain links TRBV6-6 with TRBJ2-3; D might be TRBD2 (6 bases). This CDR3 region has 13 residues. CDR1 is MNHNY, CDR2 SVGAGI, per germline (reference sequence). The V end lost 8 bases, the J end lost 3 bases, and 12 bases lay between the germline ends.

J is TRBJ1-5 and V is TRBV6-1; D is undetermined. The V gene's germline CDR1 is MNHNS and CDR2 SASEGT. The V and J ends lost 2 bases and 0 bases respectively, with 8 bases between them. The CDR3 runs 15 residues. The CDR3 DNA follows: TGTGCCAGCAGTGAACTAGGATTTAGCAATCAGCCCCAGCATTTT. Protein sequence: CASSELGFSNQPQHF.

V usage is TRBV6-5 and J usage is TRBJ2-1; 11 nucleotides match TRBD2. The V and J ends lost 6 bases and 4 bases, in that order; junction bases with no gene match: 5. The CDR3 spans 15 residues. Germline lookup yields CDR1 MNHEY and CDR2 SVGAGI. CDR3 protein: CASRDSSGGYNEQFF. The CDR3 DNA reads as TGTGCCAGCAGAGATTCTAGCGGGGGGTACAATGAGCAGTTCTTC.

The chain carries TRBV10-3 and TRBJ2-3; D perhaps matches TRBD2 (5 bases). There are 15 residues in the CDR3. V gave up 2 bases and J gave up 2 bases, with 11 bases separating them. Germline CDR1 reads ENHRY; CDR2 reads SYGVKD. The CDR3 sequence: CAISEAGGSTDTQYF. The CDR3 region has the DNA TGTGCCATCAGTGAGGCTGGCGGGTCCACAGATACGCAGTATTTT.

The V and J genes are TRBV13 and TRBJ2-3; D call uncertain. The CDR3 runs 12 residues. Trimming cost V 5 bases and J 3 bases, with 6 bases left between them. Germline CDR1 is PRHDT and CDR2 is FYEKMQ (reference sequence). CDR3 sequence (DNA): TGTGCCAGCAGCCTTAGTACAGATACGCAGTATTTT. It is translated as CASSLSTDTQYF.

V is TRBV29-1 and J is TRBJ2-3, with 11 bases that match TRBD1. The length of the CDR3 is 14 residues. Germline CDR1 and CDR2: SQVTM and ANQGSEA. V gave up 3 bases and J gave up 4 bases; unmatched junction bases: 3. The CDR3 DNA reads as TGCAGCGTTGAGGGACAGGGGGGTCCAGATACGCAGTATTTT. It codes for CSVEGQGGPDTQYF.

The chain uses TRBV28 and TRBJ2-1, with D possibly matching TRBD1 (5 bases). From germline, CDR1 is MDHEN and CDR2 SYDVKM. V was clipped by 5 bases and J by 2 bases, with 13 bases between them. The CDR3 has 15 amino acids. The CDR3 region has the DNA TGTGCCAGCAGTCTTCCAAGACAGACCTACAATGAGCAGTTCTTC. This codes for CASSLPRQTYNEQFF.

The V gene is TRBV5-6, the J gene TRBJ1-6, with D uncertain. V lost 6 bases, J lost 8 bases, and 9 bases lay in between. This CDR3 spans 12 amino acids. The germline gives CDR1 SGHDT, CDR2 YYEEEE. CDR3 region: CASTSLDSPLHF. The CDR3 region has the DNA TGTGCCAGCACCTCCTTGGATTCACCCCTCCACTTT.

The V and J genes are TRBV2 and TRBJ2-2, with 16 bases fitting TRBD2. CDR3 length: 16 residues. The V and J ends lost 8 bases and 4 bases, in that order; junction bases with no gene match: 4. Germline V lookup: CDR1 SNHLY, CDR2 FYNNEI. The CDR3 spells CASGTSGGAATGELFF. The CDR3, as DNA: TGTGCCAGCGGGACTAGCGGGGGGGCCGCCACCGGGGAGCTGTTTTTT.

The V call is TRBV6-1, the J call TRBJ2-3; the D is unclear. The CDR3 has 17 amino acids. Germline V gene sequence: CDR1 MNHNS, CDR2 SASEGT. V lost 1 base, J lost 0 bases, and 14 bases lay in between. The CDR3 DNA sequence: TGTGCCAGCAGTGAAGAGGCCCCCGAGATTAGCACAGATACGCAGTATTTT. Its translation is CASSEEAPEISTDTQYF.

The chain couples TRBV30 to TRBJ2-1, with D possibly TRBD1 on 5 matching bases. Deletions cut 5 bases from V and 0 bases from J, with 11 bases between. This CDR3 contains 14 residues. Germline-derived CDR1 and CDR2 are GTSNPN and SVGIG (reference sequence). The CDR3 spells CAWQGMGSYNEQFF. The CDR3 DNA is TGTGCCTGGCAGGGCATGGGCTCCTACAATGAGCAGTTCTTC.

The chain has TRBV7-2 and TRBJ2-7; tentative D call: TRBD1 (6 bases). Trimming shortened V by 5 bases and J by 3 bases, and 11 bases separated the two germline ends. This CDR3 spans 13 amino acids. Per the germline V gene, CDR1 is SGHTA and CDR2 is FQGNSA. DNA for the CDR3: TGTGCCAGCAGCGGGCAGGACAGCTACGAGCAGTACTTC. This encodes CASSGQDSYEQYF.

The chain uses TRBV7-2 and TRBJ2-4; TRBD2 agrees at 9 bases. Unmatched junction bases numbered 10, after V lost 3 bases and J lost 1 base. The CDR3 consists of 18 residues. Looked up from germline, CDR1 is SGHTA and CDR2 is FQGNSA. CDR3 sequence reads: CASSLGGGASWAKNIQYF. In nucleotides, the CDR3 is TGTGCCAGCAGCTTGGGCGGGGGGGCATCCTGGGCCAAAAACATTCAGTACTTC.

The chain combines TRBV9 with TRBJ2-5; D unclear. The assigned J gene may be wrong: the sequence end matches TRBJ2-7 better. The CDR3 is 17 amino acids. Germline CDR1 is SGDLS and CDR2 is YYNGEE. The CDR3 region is CASSVAAMGGHPYEQYF. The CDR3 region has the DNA TGTGCCAGCAGCGTAGCGGCGATGGGTGGGCACCCCTACGAGCAGTACTTC.

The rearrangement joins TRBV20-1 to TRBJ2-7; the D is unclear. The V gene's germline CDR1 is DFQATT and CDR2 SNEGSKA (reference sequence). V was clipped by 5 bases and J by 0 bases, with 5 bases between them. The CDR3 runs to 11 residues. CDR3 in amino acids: CSAPFSYEQYF. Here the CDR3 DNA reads TGCAGTGCTCCTTTCTCCTACGAGCAGTACTTC.

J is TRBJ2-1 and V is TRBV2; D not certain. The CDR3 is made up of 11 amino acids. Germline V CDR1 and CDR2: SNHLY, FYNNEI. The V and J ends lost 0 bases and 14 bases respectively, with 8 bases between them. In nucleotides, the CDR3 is TGTGCCAGCAGTGAAGCCAGGATAAAGTTCTTC. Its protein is CASSEARIKFF.

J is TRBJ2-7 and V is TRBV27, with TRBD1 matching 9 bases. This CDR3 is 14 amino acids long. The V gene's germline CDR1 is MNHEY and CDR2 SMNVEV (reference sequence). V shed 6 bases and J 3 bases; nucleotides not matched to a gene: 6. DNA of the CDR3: TGTGCCAGCAGGCCGGGACAGGGAATCTACGAGCAGTACTTC. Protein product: CASRPGQGIYEQYF.

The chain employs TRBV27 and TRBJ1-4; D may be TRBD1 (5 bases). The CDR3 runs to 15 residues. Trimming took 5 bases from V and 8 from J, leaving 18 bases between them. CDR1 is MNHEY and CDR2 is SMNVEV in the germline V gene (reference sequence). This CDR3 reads CASSKQAASVEKLFF. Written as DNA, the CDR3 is TGTGCCAGCAGTAAACAGGCGGCGTCAGTGGAAAAACTGTTTTTT.

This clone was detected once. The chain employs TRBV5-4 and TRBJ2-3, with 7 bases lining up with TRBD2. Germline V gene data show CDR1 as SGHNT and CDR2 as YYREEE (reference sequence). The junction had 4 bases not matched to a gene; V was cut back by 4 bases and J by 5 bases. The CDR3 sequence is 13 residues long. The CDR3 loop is CASSPGGKDTQYF. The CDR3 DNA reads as TGTGCCAGCAGCCCCGGGGGGAAAGATACGCAGTATTTT.

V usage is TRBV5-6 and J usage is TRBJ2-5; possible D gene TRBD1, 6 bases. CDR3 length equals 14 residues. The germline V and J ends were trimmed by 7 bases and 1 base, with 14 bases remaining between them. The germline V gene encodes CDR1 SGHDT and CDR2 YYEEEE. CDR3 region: CASGLAGAQETQYF. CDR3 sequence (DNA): TGTGCCAGCGGATTGGCAGGGGCCCAAGAGACCCAGTACTTC.

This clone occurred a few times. The CDR3, as DNA: TGTGCCAGCAGCCAAGATAACAGGGGGACTGGGGCCAACGTCCTGACTTTC. Translating gives CASSQDNRGTGANVLTF. The V and J genes are TRBV4-2 and TRBJ2-6, with 8 bases fitting TRBD1. V was clipped by 0 bases and J by 2 bases; unmatched bases: 3. Germline V lookup: CDR1 LGHNA, CDR2 YNFKEQ. The CDR3 loop spans 17 amino acids.

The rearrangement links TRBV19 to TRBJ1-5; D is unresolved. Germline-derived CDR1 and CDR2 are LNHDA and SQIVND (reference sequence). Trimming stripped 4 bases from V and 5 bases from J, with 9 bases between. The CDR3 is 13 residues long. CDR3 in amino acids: CASSTNTDQPQHF. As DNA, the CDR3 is TGTGCCAGTAGTACCAACACGGATCAGCCCCAGCATTTT.